The rows below give T cell receptor beta chains drawn from one sample of a study of TIL therapy for anti-PD-1-resistant metastatic lung cancer. Produced via immunoSEQ multiplex PCR; TCRdb's table is partial and in-frame only. The sample contains under 70,000 clones, around 86% of which appear only once. Sequenced here: blood, sampled at baseline. The receptors shown here come from a person aged 25 to 80 with non-small cell lung cancer. The CDR3 runs from the conserved cysteine through the conserved F or W. A D gene is named only where the DNA matches it firmly. Clone size is stated in some rows and not others, as once, few, many or a class when expanded.

v_gene: TRBV5-1
j_gene: TRBJ2-1
d_gene: NA
abundance: NA
CDR3nt: TGCGCCAGCAGATTCCGAGGGGACCCTAGGGATGAGCAGTTCTTC
CDR3aa: CASRFRGDPRDEQFF

v_gene: TRBV10-3
j_gene: TRBJ1-6
d_gene: TRBD1
abundance: once
CDR3nt: TGTGCCATCAGTGTTCGACAGGGGCCACAATCACCCCTCCACTTT
CDR3aa: CAISVRQGPQSPLHF

v_gene: TRBV10-3
j_gene: TRBJ2-3
d_gene: TRBD2
abundance: NA
CDR3nt: TGTGCCATCAGTGAGTCGCTGACTAGCGGGAGTACAGATACGCAGTATTTT
CDR3aa: CAISESLTSGSTDTQYF

v_gene: TRBV7-9
j_gene: TRBJ1-1
d_gene: NA
abundance: NA
CDR3nt: TGTGCCAGCAGCACGGGGGACAAGGAGGTTAAAGCTTTCTTT
CDR3aa: CASSTGDKEVKAFF

v_gene: TRBV7-3
j_gene: TRBJ1-1
d_gene: TRBD1
abundance: NA
CDR3nt: TGTGCCAGCAGCCCCGGGACAGGGGGCTCGGTCACTGAAGCTTTCTTT
CDR3aa: CASSPGTGGSVTEAFF

v_gene: TRBV21-1
j_gene: TRBJ2-2
d_gene: NA
abundance: NA
CDR3nt: TGTGCCAGCAGCAAAGCTGGAGACAGATCGAACACCGGGGAGCTGTTTTTT
CDR3aa: CASSKAGDRSNTGELFF

v_gene: TRBV9
j_gene: TRBJ2-3
d_gene: NA
abundance: NA
CDR3nt: TGTGCCAGCAGCGACGCGGGAACCACAGATACGCAGTATTTT
CDR3aa: CASSDAGTTDTQYF

v_gene: TRBV28
j_gene: TRBJ1-5
d_gene: NA
abundance: NA
CDR3nt: TGTGCCAGCAGTCCAACTGACATGGGCAATCAGCCCCAGCATTTT
CDR3aa: CASSPTDMGNQPQHF

v_gene: TRBV11-2
j_gene: TRBJ2-7
d_gene: NA
abundance: NA
CDR3nt: TGTGCCAGCAGCTTAGATCTCCAGCGACAGTTCCCCCACGAGCAGTACTTC
CDR3aa: CASSLDLQRQFPHEQYF

v_gene: TRBV29-1
j_gene: TRBJ1-1
d_gene: NA
abundance: NA
CDR3nt: TGCAGCGTTGAGGCGACATCGAACACTGAAGCTTTCTTT
CDR3aa: CSVEATSNTEAFF

v_gene: TRBV28
j_gene: TRBJ2-5
d_gene: NA
abundance: NA
CDR3nt: TGTGCCAGCACCAGAGCCGGCGGCGGGGAAGAGACCCAGTACTTC
CDR3aa: CASTRAGGGEETQYF

v_gene: TRBV4-1
j_gene: TRBJ2-2
d_gene: NA
abundance: NA
CDR3nt: TGCGCCAGCAGCCGGGGAACGACGGCCGGGGAGCTGTTTTTT
CDR3aa: CASSRGTTAGELFF

v_gene: TRBV15
j_gene: TRBJ1-5
d_gene: NA
abundance: NA
CDR3nt: TGTGCCACCAGCAGACTTAAATTGGGCAATCAGCCCCAGCATTTT
CDR3aa: CATSRLKLGNQPQHF

v_gene: TRBV5-1
j_gene: TRBJ1-1
d_gene: TRBD1
abundance: NA
CDR3nt: TGCGCCAGCAGCCCGGGACAGGGGAACACTGAAGCTTTCTTT
CDR3aa: CASSPGQGNTEAFF

v_gene: TRBV4-1
j_gene: TRBJ2-2
d_gene: NA
abundance: NA
CDR3nt: TGCGCCAGCAGCCAAGCCCCTCTATTGAACACCGGGGAGCTGTTTTTT
CDR3aa: CASSQAPLLNTGELFF

v_gene: TRBV5-4
j_gene: TRBJ2-5
d_gene: TRBD1
abundance: NA
CDR3nt: TGTGCCAGCAGCTTGGAAGTACAGGGGGCGCGGGAGACCCAGTACTTC
CDR3aa: CASSLEVQGARETQYF

v_gene: TRBV27
j_gene: TRBJ1-2
d_gene: NA
abundance: NA
CDR3nt: TGTGCCAGCAGTTTAGACAGATTTGTTAACTATGGCTACACCTTC
CDR3aa: CASSLDRFVNYGYTF

v_gene: TRBV18
j_gene: TRBJ2-2
d_gene: NA
abundance: NA
CDR3nt: TGTGCCAGCTCACCAAAATACCCAGGGACCGGGGAGCTGTTTTTT
CDR3aa: CASSPKYPGTGELFF

v_gene: TRBV29-1
j_gene: TRBJ1-2
d_gene: NA
abundance: NA
CDR3nt: TGCAGCGTTTCCGGGGCACAAGTTGGCTACACCTTC
CDR3aa: CSVSGAQVGYTF

v_gene: TRBV9
j_gene: TRBJ1-2
d_gene: TRBD1
abundance: NA
CDR3nt: TGTGCCAGCAGTCCCGGACAGGGCGCTAACTATGGCTACACCTTC
CDR3aa: CASSPGQGANYGYTF

v_gene: TRBV24-1
j_gene: TRBJ2-2
d_gene: TRBD2
abundance: NA
CDR3nt: TGTGCCACCAGTGCACCGGGACTAGCGGGAGATTTCAGGGAGCTGTTTTTT
CDR3aa: CATSAPGLAGDFRELFF

v_gene: TRBV19
j_gene: TRBJ2-1
d_gene: NA
abundance: NA
CDR3nt: TGTGCCAGTAGTATGAACAGAAACGCAAACAATGAGCAGTTCTTC
CDR3aa: CASSMNRNANNEQFF

v_gene: TRBV5-1
j_gene: TRBJ2-7
d_gene: NA
abundance: few
CDR3nt: TGCGCCAGCAGCTTTACCTACGAGCAGTACTTC
CDR3aa: CASSFTYEQYF

v_gene: TRBV7-9
j_gene: TRBJ2-7
d_gene: NA
abundance: NA
CDR3nt: TGTGCCAGCAGGGCGGCAGGGAACTACGAGCAGTACTTC
CDR3aa: CASRAAGNYEQYF

v_gene: TRBV27
j_gene: TRBJ2-1
d_gene: NA
abundance: NA
CDR3nt: TGTGCCAGCAGTTTAAGGACTTCCAACAATGAGCAGTTCTTC
CDR3aa: CASSLRTSNNEQFF

v_gene: TRBV19
j_gene: TRBJ2-3
d_gene: NA
abundance: NA
CDR3nt: TGTGCCAGTAGTGCTCGCGGAAGCAGCACAGATACGCAGTATTTT
CDR3aa: CASSARGSSTDTQYF

v_gene: TRBV5-1
j_gene: TRBJ2-7
d_gene: TRBD2
abundance: NA
CDR3nt: TGCGCCAGCAGCATGACCGGGGGGGGCCGGCAGTACTTC
CDR3aa: CASSMTGGGRQYF

v_gene: TRBV5-1
j_gene: TRBJ2-7
d_gene: NA
abundance: NA
CDR3nt: TGCGCCAGCAGCTCATTGGGGGGCGACGAGCAGTACTTC
CDR3aa: CASSSLGGDEQYF

v_gene: TRBV6-5
j_gene: TRBJ1-1
d_gene: NA
abundance: NA
CDR3nt: TGTGCCAGCAGTTACAGGGGCAGGAACACTGAAGCTTTCTTT
CDR3aa: CASSYRGRNTEAFF

v_gene: TRBV20-1
j_gene: TRBJ2-7
d_gene: NA
abundance: NA
CDR3nt: TGCAGTACCCCCGGGGCGGGGGAGCAGTACTTC
CDR3aa: CSTPGAGEQYF

v_gene: TRBV5-6
j_gene: TRBJ1-4
d_gene: NA
abundance: NA
CDR3nt: TGTGCCAGCAGCCGGGGAGAGGGCCCTAATGAAAAACTGTTTTTT
CDR3aa: CASSRGEGPNEKLFF

v_gene: TRBV5-1
j_gene: TRBJ1-4
d_gene: NA
abundance: NA
CDR3nt: TGCGCCAGCAGCTACGGGGGCGGTGATGAAAAACTGTTTTTT
CDR3aa: CASSYGGGDEKLFF

v_gene: TRBV19
j_gene: TRBJ2-7
d_gene: NA
abundance: NA
CDR3nt: TGTGCCAGTAGTTTTGGGACGGATACCTACGAGCAGTACTTC
CDR3aa: CASSFGTDTYEQYF

v_gene: TRBV19
j_gene: TRBJ1-6
d_gene: NA
abundance: NA
CDR3nt: TGTGCCAGTCGTCGGGGGTTCGGATCACCCCTCCACTTT
CDR3aa: CASRRGFGSPLHF

v_gene: TRBV5-1
j_gene: TRBJ1-1
d_gene: NA
abundance: NA
CDR3nt: TGCGCCAGCACCTATATACCCGGTACCACTGAAGCTTTCTTT
CDR3aa: CASTYIPGTTEAFF

v_gene: TRBV11-2
j_gene: TRBJ1-4
d_gene: TRBD1
abundance: NA
CDR3nt: TGTGCCAGCAGCTTACAGGGGGTGGACGAAAAACTGTTTTTT
CDR3aa: CASSLQGVDEKLFF

v_gene: TRBV21-1
j_gene: TRBJ2-7
d_gene: NA
abundance: NA
CDR3nt: TGTGCCAGCAGCAAAGCGGACAGGGGAAATTTTTACGAGCAGTACTTC
CDR3aa: CASSKADRGNFYEQYF

v_gene: TRBV5-6
j_gene: TRBJ1-2
d_gene: NA
abundance: NA
CDR3nt: TGTGCCAGCAGCTTGGTGGACCGGCTGATTTCTTTC
CDR3aa: CASSLVDRLISF

v_gene: TRBV27
j_gene: TRBJ1-6
d_gene: NA
abundance: NA
CDR3nt: TGTGCCAGCAGCAGGGAGAGCTCCTATAATTCACCCCTCCACTTT
CDR3aa: CASSRESSYNSPLHF

v_gene: TRBV4-2
j_gene: TRBJ2-2
d_gene: TRBD2
abundance: NA
CDR3nt: TGTGCCAGCAGCCAAGAAGGGAGCGGGGGGGTTACCGGGGAGCTGTTTTTT
CDR3aa: CASSQEGSGGVTGELFF

v_gene: TRBV20-1
j_gene: TRBJ1-1
d_gene: NA
abundance: NA
CDR3nt: TGCAGTGCTAGACTGGCTGGTGAAGCTTTCTTT
CDR3aa: CSARLAGEAFF

v_gene: TRBV9
j_gene: TRBJ2-1
d_gene: TRBD2
abundance: NA
CDR3nt: TGTGCCAGCAGCGTAGGCGGGAGTGGGGATGAGCAGTTCTTC
CDR3aa: CASSVGGSGDEQFF

v_gene: TRBV28
j_gene: TRBJ2-5
d_gene: NA
abundance: NA
CDR3nt: TGTGCCAGCAGCCGACAGACGGAGACCCAGTACTTC
CDR3aa: CASSRQTETQYF

v_gene: TRBV5-8
j_gene: TRBJ2-7
d_gene: TRBD1
abundance: NA
CDR3nt: TGTGCCAGCAGCTTTCGACAGGGATTCAACGAGCAGTACTTC
CDR3aa: CASSFRQGFNEQYF

v_gene: TRBV19
j_gene: TRBJ2-7
d_gene: NA
abundance: NA
CDR3nt: TGTGCCAGGGGTGGGGACGATCGCTCCTACGAGCAGTACTTC
CDR3aa: CARGGDDRSYEQYF

v_gene: TRBV10-3
j_gene: TRBJ2-1
d_gene: NA
abundance: NA
CDR3nt: TGTGCCATCAGTTCGAGCTTCGAGGCAGGCAATGAGCAGTTCTTC
CDR3aa: CAISSSFEAGNEQFF

v_gene: TRBV3-1/TRBV3-2
j_gene: TRBJ1-1
d_gene: NA
abundance: NA
CDR3nt: TGTGCCAGCAGCCAAGTGCAGGGATGGTCTGAAGCTTTCTTT
CDR3aa: CASSQVQGWSEAFF

v_gene: TRBV6-5
j_gene: TRBJ1-1
d_gene: NA
abundance: NA
CDR3nt: TGTGCCAGCAGCCTACGACAGGCGAACACTGAAGCTTTCTTT
CDR3aa: CASSLRQANTEAFF

v_gene: TRBV5-4
j_gene: TRBJ2-7
d_gene: NA
abundance: NA
CDR3nt: TGTGCCAGCAGCTTACGTGGGGGCGAGCAGTACTTC
CDR3aa: CASSLRGGEQYF

v_gene: TRBV7-8
j_gene: TRBJ2-7
d_gene: NA
abundance: NA
CDR3nt: TGTGCCAGCAGCTTACAGGGACCAACCTACGAGCAGTACTTC
CDR3aa: CASSLQGPTYEQYF

v_gene: TRBV5-1
j_gene: TRBJ1-1
d_gene: NA
abundance: once
CDR3nt: TGCGCCAGCAGCCCCCTTAGGTGGGGCGCCGACACTGAAGCTTTCTTT
CDR3aa: CASSPLRWGADTEAFF